This T cell receptor beta chain was identified during a study of cytomegalovirus exposure and HLA in healthy donors. Study-level points and caveats: Within an earlier analysis, most TCR beta V segments proved productive either about 87% or about 30% of the time. Sequencing likely produced, as an artifact, a cluster of highly shared sequence variants.

The CDR3 has 14 residues. The germline gives CDR1 SGHAT, CDR2 FQNNGV. The V and J ends lost 4 bases and 10 bases, in that order; junction bases with no gene match: 8. The PCR contained 60 Vbeta and 13 Jbeta primers. TCRdb's table, derived via immunoSEQ multiplex PCR, lists solely in-frame clones and lacks some. This repertoire shows under 110,000 clones, 65% to 75% found once; its top ten account for 2.5% to 3%. In regard to this clone: What it binds is unknown.

V and J are TRBV11-2 and TRBJ1-4, with 8 bases matching TRBD1. The sequencing sample was made of PBMCs. This clonotype originated in a female donor in good health and CMV-seronegative. The CDR3 DNA reads as TGTGCCAGCAGCTCCCTAAGAGACAGGGGAAAACTGTTTTTT. This translates into CASSSLRDRGKLFF.